Each of the 24 T cell receptor beta chains below was sequenced from the same sample in a study of blood T cell repertoires in COVID-19. Sequenced by immunoSEQ multiplex PCR; TCRdb stores in-frame clones only, minus some. This table has 120,000 to 150,000 clones, approximately 80% appearing once. Material for sequencing was peripheral blood. Receptors originate from a human donor in a cohort sampled during active COVID-19.

This chain joins TRBV6-5 and TRBJ2-1, with D perhaps matching TRBD2 (6 bases). The CDR3 is 16 residues long. Trimming removed 2 bases at V and 0 bases at J, with 11 bases between. Germline V lookup: CDR1 MNHEY, CDR2 SVGAGI. CDR3 in DNA: TGTGCCAGCAGTTACGGGACTGCTGGCTCCTACAATGAGCAGTTCTTC. Its protein is CASSYGTAGSYNEQFF.

The chain has TRBV3-1 (or the pseudogene TRBV3-2) and TRBJ2-5; 7 nucleotides match TRBD1. The germline V gene encodes CDR1 LGHDT and CDR2 YNNKEL (reference sequence). Unmatched junction bases numbered 5, after V lost 2 bases and J lost 5 bases. This CDR3 is built from 14 residues. CDR3 in amino acids: CASSQRGPGETQYF. The CDR3 DNA follows: TGTGCCAGCAGCCAAAGGGGGCCTGGGGAGACCCAGTACTTC.

The chain recombines TRBV21-1 with TRBJ1-2; TRBD1 is taken as the D call from the table, unchecked against the DNA. TRBV21-1 is flagged as a pseudogene. The CDR3 has 15 residues. CDR3 residues: CASSKWTGPLYGYTF. CDR3 nucleotide sequence: TGTGCCAGCAGCAAATGGACAGGGCCTCTCTATGGCTACACCTTC.

This clone was observed a single time. The chain uses TRBV2 and TRBJ2-3; a weak D match, TRBD1 (6 bases). The germline V gene has CDR1 SNHLY and CDR2 FYNNEI. V was pared by 1 base and J by 2 bases, with 10 bases between. The CDR3 runs to 15 residues. The CDR3 coding sequence is TGTGCCAGCAGTGAAGGGCAGGGGTCCACAGATACGCAGTATTTT. Its translation is CASSEGQGSTDTQYF.

J is TRBJ2-4 and V is TRBV4-1; a possible D gene is TRBD1 (5 bases). CDR1 MGHRA and CDR2 YSYEKL come from the germline V gene. This CDR3 comprises 15 residues. The V end was cut by 2 bases, the J end by 6 bases, with 14 bases between. The DNA for the CDR3 is TGCGCCAGCAGCCAAATGGGGCCCACGGTAAACATTCAGTACTTC. Translating gives CASSQMGPTVNIQYF.

The chain recombines TRBV7-8 with TRBJ1-5; the match to TRBD1 covers 10 bases. The V gene's germline CDR1 is SGHVS and CDR2 FQNEAQ. This CDR3 is 16 amino acids long. Trimming took 0 bases from V and 4 from J; bases not matched to a gene: 3. The CDR3 DNA reads TGTGCCAGCAGCTTAGCGGGACAGGGGATAAATCAGCCCCAGCATTTT. Encoded protein: CASSLAGQGINQPQHF. Together with reference TRBV7-8 and TRBJ1-5, the CDR3 gives the full variable domain: GAGVSQSPRYKVAKRGQDVALRCDPISGHVSLFWYQQALGQGPEFLTYFQNEAQLDKSGLPSDRFFAERPEGSVSTLKIQRTQQEDSAVYLCASSLAGQGINQPQHFGDGTRLSIL.

The rearrangement joins TRBV18 to TRBJ2-7, with 8 bases aligning to TRBD1. CDR1 and CDR2 from the germline V gene are KGHSH and LQKENI. Unmatched junction bases numbered 5, after V lost 0 bases and J lost 4 bases. This CDR3 region has 15 residues. The CDR3 here is CASSPPIGQGYEQYF. The CDR3 DNA follows: TGTGCCAGCTCACCACCTATTGGACAGGGTTACGAGCAGTACTTC.

The V call is TRBV11-1, the J call TRBJ1-2; 12 nucleotides align to TRBD1. V lost 5 bases to trimming and J lost 2 bases; unmatched junction nucleotides: 3. Germline lookup yields CDR1 SGHAT and CDR2 FQDESV (reference sequence). CDR3 length: 15 amino acids. CDR3 loop: CASSRDRGRNYGYTF. The DNA for the CDR3 is TGTGCCAGCAGCCGGGACAGGGGGCGCAACTATGGCTACACCTTC.

The chain joins TRBV30 to TRBJ1-6, with no clear D. V lost 0 bases, J lost 7 bases, and 7 bases lay in between. There are 13 residues in the CDR3. CDR1 is GTSNPN and CDR2 is SVGIG in the germline V gene (reference sequence). The CDR3 region has the DNA TGTGCCTGGAGTGTTGGTAGCAATTCACCCCTCCACTTT. This gives the protein CAWSVGSNSPLHF.

The V and J genes are TRBV19 and TRBJ1-5; possibly TRBD1 for D (6 bases). The CDR3 sequence is 14 residues long. V lost 7 bases and J 10 bases, leaving 20 bases between the germline ends. Germline V gene data show CDR1 as LNHDA and CDR2 as SQIVND (reference sequence). The CDR3 region has the DNA TGTGCCAGTACCCCGGGGGGCACGGGATTTCCCCAGCATTTT. It is translated as CASTPGGTGFPQHF.

CDR3: CASSNTGHTEAFF. The CDR3 DNA reads as TGTGCCAGCAGTAATACAGGTCACACTGAAGCTTTCTTT. The rearrangement joins TRBV6-5 to TRBJ1-1, with D possibly TRBD1 on 5 matching bases. V was pared by 5 bases and J by 3 bases, with 10 bases between. Germline CDR1 reads MNHEY; CDR2 reads SVGAGI. CDR3 size: 13 residues.

The chain carries TRBV4-2 and TRBJ2-1; D remains unclear. This CDR3 has 16 residues. The V gene's germline CDR1 is LGHNA and CDR2 YNFKEQ. V was pared by 0 bases and J by 0 bases, with 9 bases between. The CDR3 sequence is CASSQEPSSSYNEQFF. For the CDR3, the DNA is TGTGCCAGCAGCCAAGAACCCTCGAGCTCCTACAATGAGCAGTTCTTC.

J is TRBJ2-5 and V is TRBV28; TRBD1 aligns across 7 bases. The germline CDR1 and CDR2 sequences are MDHEN and SYDVKM. Trimming removed 5 bases from V and 2 bases from J; junction bases left unmatched: 8. The CDR3 is 15 residues long. The CDR3 DNA is TGTGCCAGCAGTGCGGACAGGCCACCTCAAGAGACCCAGTACTTC. It translates to CASSADRPPQETQYF.

This chain links TRBV5-4 with TRBJ2-3, with TRBD2 matching 9 bases. The CDR3 runs 16 residues. In germline, CDR1 is SGHNT, CDR2 YYREEE (reference sequence). The V segment lost 7 bases and the J segment 3 bases; nucleotides outside the gene matches: 12. The CDR3 coding sequence is TGTGCCAGCGACGAGGGTCTAGCGGGGATAACAGATACGCAGTATTTT. Translation gives CASDEGLAGITDTQYF.

The chain links TRBV29-1 to TRBJ1-2; 7 bases match TRBD1. The V and J ends lost 0 bases and 1 base, in that order; junction bases with no gene match: 14. CDR1 SQVTM and CDR2 ANQGSEA come from the germline V gene. This CDR3 region has 18 residues. The CDR3 coding sequence is TGCAGCGTTGAAGATATTTACGAGAGGGACAGCAATAACTATGGCTACACCTTC. Protein: CSVEDIYERDSNNYGYTF.

This clone was detected only a few times. The chain joins TRBV6-2 or TRBV6-3 to TRBJ2-6; D may be TRBD1 (5 bases). The V gene lost 6 bases and the J gene lost 2 bases, with 11 bases spanning the gap. CDR3 length: 15 residues. Germline V gene data show CDR1 as MNHEY and CDR2 as SVGEGT. The CDR3 protein is CASSRTGTGANVLTF. DNA for the CDR3: TGTGCCAGCAGCCGAACAGGAACTGGGGCCAACGTCCTGACTTTC.

The V and J genes are TRBV19 and TRBJ2-2; 8 positions match TRBD1. The CDR3 has 15 amino acids. Germline trimming cut 4 bases from V and 4 bases from J; bases unmatched to any gene: 5. Germline V gene data show CDR1 as LNHDA and CDR2 as SQIVND (reference sequence). CDR3 DNA sequence: TGTGCCAGTAGTAAGGCAGGGGGCTTCACCGGGGAGCTGTTTTTT. Encoded protein: CASSKAGGFTGELFF.

The chain couples TRBV5-1 to TRBJ1-1, with D uncertain. There are 13 residues in the CDR3. Germline CDR1 and CDR2: SGHRS and YFSETQ. Trimming shortened V by 2 bases and J by 5 bases, and 10 bases separated the two germline ends. The CDR3 DNA is TGCGCCAGCAGCTTTGGTAGTTCTACTGAAGCTTTCTTT. Amino acid sequence: CASSFGSSTEAFF.

This chain connects TRBV7-3 to TRBJ1-2, with TRBD1 identical over 10 bases. There are 13 residues in the CDR3. The J segment lost 5 bases and the V segment lost 5 bases, leaving 2 bases of the junction unmatched. Germline V CDR1 and CDR2: SGHTA, FQGTGA. For the CDR3, the DNA is TGTGCCAGCAGCCGGACAGGGGGTTATGGCTACACCTTC. It yields the protein CASSRTGGYGYTF.

This sequence joins TRBV19 and TRBJ1-2, with D hard to call. The CDR3 is 13 residues long. Per germline, CDR1 LNHDA and CDR2 SQIVND (reference sequence). V was trimmed by 4 bases and J by 8 bases, leaving 14 bases between them. The CDR3 sequence: CASSTGIRGGYTF. The CDR3 bases are TGTGCCAGTAGTACGGGAATACGTGGAGGCTACACCTTC.

This chain links TRBV6-5 with TRBJ2-1, with TRBD2 matching over 10 bases. Germline loops: CDR1 MNHEY, CDR2 SVGAGI. The ends lost 2 bases at V and 13 bases at J; junction bases unmatched: 11. The CDR3 has 15 amino acids. The CDR3 spells CASSYSQTSGMVQFF. The CDR3 DNA reads TGTGCCAGCAGTTACAGTCAAACTAGCGGGATGGTCCAGTTCTTC.

The chain is built from TRBV4-1 and TRBJ1-3, with 7 bases matching TRBD1. The CDR3 has 19 amino acids. Germline V CDR1 and CDR2: MGHRA, YSYEKL. The V gene end was trimmed by 3 bases and the J gene end by 0 bases; junction bases not matched to a gene: 14. The CDR3: CASSQATGALLNSGNTIYF. The CDR3 nucleotides are TGCGCCAGCAGCCAGGCCACAGGGGCCCTCCTTAACTCTGGAAACACCATATATTTT.

The chain is built from TRBV4-3 and TRBJ2-3, with TRBD2 matching 10 bases. With V trimmed by 1 base and J by 6 bases, 4 bases remained unmatched. The CDR3 extends over 15 amino acids. The V gene's germline CDR1 is LGHNA and CDR2 YSLEER. CDR3 amino acids: CASSQGAGGPDTQYF. The CDR3 nucleotides are TGCGCCAGCAGCCAAGGAGCGGGGGGGCCCGATACGCAGTATTTT.

The chain combines TRBV6-1 with TRBJ1-2; TRBD1 agrees at 9 bases. V shed 4 bases, J shed 4 bases, and the junction held 13 bases outside the gene matches. There are 17 residues in the CDR3. The germline CDR1 and CDR2 sequences are MNHNS and SASEGT. Here the CDR3 reads CASSARTGASLIYGYTF. CDR3 in DNA: TGTGCCAGCAGTGCTAGGACAGGGGCGTCCCTGATCTATGGCTACACCTTC.